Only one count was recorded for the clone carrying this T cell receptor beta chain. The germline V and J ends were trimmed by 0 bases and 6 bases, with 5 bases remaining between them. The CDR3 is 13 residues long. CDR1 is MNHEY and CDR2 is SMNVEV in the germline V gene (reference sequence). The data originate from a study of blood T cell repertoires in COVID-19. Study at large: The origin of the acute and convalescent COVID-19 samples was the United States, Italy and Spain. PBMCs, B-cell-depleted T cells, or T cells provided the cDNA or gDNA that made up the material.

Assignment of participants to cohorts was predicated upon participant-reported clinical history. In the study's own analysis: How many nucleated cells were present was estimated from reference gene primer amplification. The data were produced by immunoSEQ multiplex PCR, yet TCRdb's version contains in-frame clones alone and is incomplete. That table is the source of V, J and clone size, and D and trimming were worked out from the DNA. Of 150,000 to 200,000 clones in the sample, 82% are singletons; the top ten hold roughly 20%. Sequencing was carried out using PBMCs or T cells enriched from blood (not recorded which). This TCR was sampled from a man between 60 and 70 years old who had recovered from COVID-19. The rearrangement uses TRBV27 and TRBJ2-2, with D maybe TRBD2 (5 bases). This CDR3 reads CASSLSRAGELFF. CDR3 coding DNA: TGTGCCAGCAGTTTATCGAGGGCCGGGGAGCTGTTTTTT.